This entry lists 13 T cell receptor beta chains sequenced from one sample in a study of response to subunit inactivated influenza vaccine. TCRdb itself ran the RT-PCR reads through MiXCR, one entry per CDR3 protein. The sample shows roughly 700,000 distinct CDR3 sequences, about 15% of them seen only once. The specimen was PBMCs from blood, collected 11 to 12 days after vaccination. These receptors were obtained from a man aged 45-65 years who received an inactivated influenza vaccine.

This clonotype was seen a handful of times. The V gene is TRBV11-2, the J gene TRBJ2-7; maybe TRBD1 (5 bases). There are 16 residues in the CDR3. Trimming stripped 5 bases from V and 3 bases from J, with 20 bases between. The germline CDR1 and CDR2 sequences are SGHAT and FQNNGV. CDR3: CASSRSPDKWGYEQYF. CDR3 nucleotides: TGTGCCAGCAGCCGTAGTCCGGACAAATGGGGCTACGAGCAGTACTTC.

This clonotype was seen more than once but under ten times. J is TRBJ1-2 and V is TRBV3-1; D is ambiguous. The CDR3 contains 14 residues. Germline V gives CDR1 LGHDT, CDR2 YNNKEL (reference sequence). Trimming left V 0 bases short and J 3 bases short, with 8 bases between. The CDR3 nucleotides read TGTGCCAGCAGCCAAGATAGGTTCGACTATGGCTACACCTTC. This sequence encodes CASSQDRFDYGYTF. The full variable domain, with the rest looked up from reference TRBV3-1 and TRBJ1-2, is DTAVSQTPKYLVTQMGNDKSIKCEQNLGHDTMYWYKQDSKKFLKIMFSYNNKELIINETVPNRFSPKSPDKAHLNLHINSLELGDSAVYFCASSQDRFDYGYTFGSGTRLTVV.

The chain has TRBV29-1 and TRBJ1-2; the D gene is possibly TRBD1 (5 bases). V shed 2 bases and J shed 4 bases, with 14 bases lying between them. The CDR3 is made up of 14 amino acids. The germline V gene encodes CDR1 SQVTM and CDR2 ANQGSEA. This CDR3 is CSVETDKTSYGYTF. CDR3 in DNA: TGCAGCGTTGAAACGGACAAAACTTCCTATGGCTACACCTTC.

The table lists this clonotype with a few counts. The V call is TRBV5-1, the J call TRBJ2-1; tentatively, D is TRBD2 (5 bases). The CDR3 sequence is 16 residues long. The germline CDR1 and CDR2 sequences are SGHRS and YFSETQ. The V end was cut by 0 bases, the J end by 9 bases, with 19 bases between. The CDR3, as DNA: TGCGCCAGCAGCTTGGTAGCTGGAGACTATCGAGTTGAGCAGTTCTTC. Translating it yields CASSLVAGDYRVEQFF. Using reference TRBV5-1 and TRBJ2-1 for the parts outside the CDR3, the full variable domain is KAGVTQTPRYLIKTRGQQVTLSCSPISGHRSVSWYQQTPGQGLQFLFEYFSETQRNKGNFPGRFSGRQFSNSRSEMNVSTLELGDSALYLCASSLVAGDYRVEQFFGPGTRLTVL.

This clonotype showed up just a few times. The chain is built from TRBV12-3 or TRBV12-4 and TRBJ2-2; perhaps TRBD1 as D (6 bases). Trimming removed 4 bases at V and 0 bases at J, with 27 bases between. This CDR3 region has 21 residues. For the CDR3, the DNA is TGTGCCAGCAGTTCGCACCAAGGGGGTCAGGGACCACAAACGAACACCGGGGAGCTGTTTTTT. It is translated as CASSSHQGGQGPQTNTGELFF.

This clonotype was counted a few times. The rearrangement links TRBV9 to TRBJ2-1; D remains ambiguous. Germline V gene lookup returns CDR1 SGDLS and CDR2 YYNGEE. Deletions cut 0 bases from V and 10 bases from J, with 14 bases between. The CDR3 length is 14 residues. The CDR3 region is CASSVAGATGEQFF. Written as DNA, the CDR3 is TGTGCCAGCAGCGTAGCTGGCGCTACCGGCGAGCAGTTCTTC.

This clonotype was counted a few times. V gene TRBV12-3 or TRBV12-4 combines with J gene TRBJ1-1, with D possibly being TRBD1 (6 bases). Trimming stripped 6 bases from V and 7 bases from J, with 18 bases between. This CDR3 is 14 amino acids long. The CDR3 sequence: CASRPNRVTGEAFF. The CDR3 DNA reads as TGTGCCAGCAGACCAAACAGGGTTACAGGTGAAGCTTTCTTT.

This clonotype has a handful of counts. V gene TRBV20-1 combines with J gene TRBJ2-7; D is undetermined. V shed 5 bases and J shed 4 bases, with 9 bases lying between them. This CDR3 is built from 11 residues. Germline CDR1 reads DFQATT; CDR2 reads SNEGSKA (reference sequence). The CDR3 region is CSASISYEQYF. The CDR3, as DNA: TGCAGTGCTTCGATCTCTTACGAGCAGTACTTC.

This chain links TRBV7-2 with TRBJ1-1, with 7 bases identical to TRBD1. Losses at the gene ends were 4 bases for V and 1 base for J; bases not matched to a gene: 9. The CDR3 sequence is 16 residues long. Germline assignment: CDR1 SGHTA and CDR2 FQGNSA. The CDR3 DNA is TGTGCCAGCAGCTACCAATACAGGGGTGGGAACACTGAAGCTTTCTTT. Its translation is CASSYQYRGGNTEAFF.

The chain is built from TRBV5-5 and TRBJ2-7; D ambiguous. The CDR3 extends over 12 amino acids. V was pared by 4 bases and J by 3 bases, with 8 bases between. In germline, CDR1 is SGHKS, CDR2 YYEKEE (reference sequence). The CDR3 bases are TGTGCCAGCAGCCAAGAGTTCTACGAGCAGTACTTC. Encoded protein: CASSQEFYEQYF.

The chain has TRBV10-3 and TRBJ2-5; D is ambiguous. The CDR3 runs to 13 residues. Germline V CDR1 and CDR2: ENHRY, SYGVKD. Deletions cut 2 bases from V and 2 bases from J, with 6 bases between. CDR3 DNA sequence: TGTGCCATCAGTGAGGCCGTACAAGAGACCCAGTACTTC. It is translated as CAISEAVQETQYF.

This clonotype was observed a few times. The chain links TRBV9 to TRBJ1-3; tentative D call: TRBD1 (5 bases). V gave up 4 bases and J gave up 0 bases, with 11 bases separating them. In germline, CDR1 is SGDLS, CDR2 YYNGEE. CDR3 length: 15 residues. Here the CDR3 DNA reads TGTGCCAGCAGCCAGGGACGGATCTCTGGAAACACCATATATTTT. Its translation: CASSQGRISGNTIYF.

There are a few counts of this clonotype. V usage is TRBV5-1 and J usage is TRBJ2-1, with D tentatively TRBD1 (6 bases). Germline V CDR1 and CDR2: SGHRS, YFSETQ. The CDR3 runs 20 residues. Trimming took off 2 bases at V and 2 bases at J, with 26 bases between the two ends. CDR3 loop: CASSFQRQETPLRAYNEQFF. In DNA, the CDR3 is TGCGCCAGCAGCTTTCAACGACAGGAAACGCCTTTAAGGGCCTACAATGAGCAGTTCTTC.